The next 6 T cell receptor beta chains were all read from a single sample in a study of T-cell memory formation after mild COVID-19. Each CDR3 protein gets one entry after TCRdb re-called the 5' RACE reads with MiXCR. The data show under 200,000 distinct CDR3 sequences, roughly 28% seen once. The sample consisted of PBMCs or a T cell subset sorted from them (not recorded which). Receptor source: an adult woman who had mild COVID-19 (a few samples of this study predate the infection). Cell type and time point are not known.

The chain combines TRBV20-1 with TRBJ2-7, with 11 bases lining up with TRBD2. The germline CDR1 and CDR2 sequences are DFQATT and SNEGSKA (reference sequence). The junction had 11 bases not matched to a gene; V was cut back by 3 bases and J by 4 bases. This CDR3 has 16 residues. CDR3 region: CSARKLAGVSGYEQYF. CDR3 in DNA: TGCAGTGCTAGGAAACTAGCGGGAGTAAGTGGGTACGAGCAGTACTTC.

The J gene is TRBJ1-5, the V gene TRBV9, with TRBD1 matching over 7 bases. J gave up 6 bases and V 0 bases, and 3 bases lay outside the gene matches. Looked up from germline, CDR1 is SGDLS and CDR2 is YYNGEE. The CDR3 has 14 amino acids. The CDR3 region is CASSVGGGGQPQHF. Here the CDR3 DNA reads TGTGCCAGCAGCGTAGGAGGGGGCGGTCAGCCCCAGCATTTT.

The chain is built from TRBV7-9 and TRBJ2-5, with D perhaps TRBD2 (5 bases). Trimming removed 0 bases at V and 3 bases at J, with 14 bases between. This CDR3 is 16 amino acids long. CDR1 and CDR2 from the germline V gene are SEHNR and FQNEAQ (reference sequence). The CDR3 coding sequence is TGTGCCAGCAGCTTAGCTACGACCGGGCGGGAAGAGACCCAGTACTTC. It specifies CASSLATTGREETQYF.

This chain uses TRBV6-5 with TRBJ2-3, with TRBD1 identical over 7 bases. Trimming at V came to 4 bases and at J to 5 bases, leaving 12 bases not matched to a gene. The CDR3 has 16 residues. CDR1 MNHEY and CDR2 SVGAGI come from the germline V gene. This CDR3 reads CASSSARGLGVDTQYF. The CDR3 region has the DNA TGTGCCAGCAGTTCGGCGAGGGGGCTCGGAGTAGATACGCAGTATTTT.

Only a few counts were recorded for this clonotype. This rearrangement joins TRBV12-3 or TRBV12-4 to TRBJ1-2; the match to TRBD1 covers 11 bases. The CDR3 length is 15 residues. Germline trimming cut 5 bases from V and 3 bases from J; bases unmatched to any gene: 5. CDR3 DNA sequence: TGTGCCAGCAGTGCAGGACAGGGGGCGGACTATGGCTACACCTTC. It encodes CASSAGQGADYGYTF.

This clonotype was observed a handful of times. The rearrangement uses TRBV11-2 and TRBJ2-7; D perhaps matches TRBD1 (6 bases). The length of the CDR3 is 14 residues. The germline gives CDR1 SGHAT, CDR2 FQNNGV. Trimming pared 2 bases from V and 2 bases from J, leaving 10 bases between. The CDR3 DNA is TGTGCCAGCAGCTTATCGTCAGGGGCCTACGAGCAGTACTTC. Residues: CASSLSSGAYEQYF.